The 12 T cell receptor beta chains presented below share a single source sample, sequenced in a study of T-cell reconstitution after alpha-beta-depleted transplantation in children. This sample's TCRbeta library carried unique molecular identifier barcodes. TCRdb reprocessed the PCR reads with MiXCR, giving one entry per CDR3 protein. Of some 200,000 distinct CDR3 sequences listed, about 7% are singletons. The material sequenced was PBMCs, taken before TCRalphabeta/CD19-depleted stem cell transplant. The receptors here all came from a boy aged 2 to 10 with acute lymphoblastic leukemia, due to receive a stem cell transplant.

This clonotype was seen repeatedly, ten times or more. The chain uses TRBV5-1 and TRBJ2-5; D is ambiguous. Trimming cost V 0 bases and J 5 bases, with 11 bases left between them. The CDR3 is made up of 14 amino acids. Germline lookup yields CDR1 SGHRS and CDR2 YFSETQ. The chain's CDR3 is CASSLGGRSETQYF. The CDR3 nucleotides are TGCGCCAGCAGCTTGGGGGGTAGATCCGAGACCCAGTACTTC.

This clonotype was counted a few times. The CDR3 loop is CASSKGGASNQPQHF. The DNA for the CDR3 is TGTGCCAGCAGCAAGGGGGGGGCGAGCAATCAGCCCCAGCATTTT. This chain connects TRBV7-2 to TRBJ1-5; a weak D match, TRBD1 (6 bases). The V end was cut by 5 bases, the J end by 1 base, with 12 bases between. Germline CDR1 reads SGHTA; CDR2 reads FQGNSA. The CDR3 contains 15 residues.

The chain couples TRBV6-2 or TRBV6-3 to TRBJ2-7, with no clear D. CDR3 length equals 12 residues. The V end lost 0 bases, the J end lost 3 bases, and 3 bases lay between the germline ends. CDR1 and CDR2 from the germline V gene are MNHEY and SVGEGT. The CDR3 region has the DNA TGTGCCAGCAGTTACTCCGTCTACGAGCAGTACTTC. This translates into CASSYSVYEQYF.

This clonotype appeared a few times. The chain carries TRBV7-2 and TRBJ2-2; D possibly corresponds to TRBD2 (5 bases). The V end lost 0 bases, the J end lost 2 bases, and 10 bases lay between the germline ends. The CDR3 extends over 16 amino acids. The germline V gene has CDR1 SGHTA and CDR2 FQGNSA. The CDR3 sequence is CASSLASGSNTGELFF. CDR3 DNA: TGTGCCAGCAGCTTAGCCAGCGGATCTAACACCGGGGAGCTGTTTTTT.

This clonotype was counted many times. The V call is TRBV29-1, the J call TRBJ1-2; the D is unclear. CDR1 SQVTM and CDR2 ANQGSEA come from the germline V gene. This CDR3 region has 15 residues. Trimming shortened V by 7 bases and J by 3 bases, and 21 bases separated the two germline ends. The CDR3 protein is CSGLTREDTDYGYTF. The CDR3 DNA reads as TGCAGCGGGCTAACGAGGGAGGATACGGACTATGGCTACACCTTC.

At least ten counts were recorded for this clonotype. The rearrangement joins TRBV7-8 to TRBJ2-1; D is perhaps TRBD1 (5 bases). The CDR3 runs 13 residues. In germline, CDR1 is SGHVS, CDR2 FQNEAQ. The V gene lost 5 bases and the J gene lost 8 bases, with 13 bases spanning the gap. CDR3 protein: CASSTNRPDEQFF. CDR3 nucleotide sequence: TGTGCCAGCAGCACCAACAGGCCTGATGAGCAGTTCTTC. The whole variable domain, remainder taken from reference TRBV7-8 and TRBJ2-1, is GAGVSQSPRYKVAKRGQDVALRCDPISGHVSLFWYQQALGQGPEFLTYFQNEAQLDKSGLPSDRFFAERPEGSVSTLKIQRTQQEDSAVYLCASSTNRPDEQFFGPGTRLTVL.

This clonotype has a count of ten or more. Mismatch with germline at one junction end may stem from a read error. The V gene is TRBV28, the J gene TRBJ2-7; D ambiguous. The germline CDR1 and CDR2 sequences are MDHEN and SYDVKM. This CDR3 has 13 residues. The CDR3 is CASSPRVSYEQYF. The CDR3 DNA follows: TGCGCCAGCAGTCCCCGGGTCTCCTACGAGCAGTACTTC. Combining the CDR3 with reference TRBV28 and TRBJ2-7 gives the whole variable domain DVKVTQSSRYLVKRTGEKVFLECVQDMDHENMFWYRQDPGLGLRLIYFSYDVKMKEKGDIPEGYSVSREKKERFSLILESASTNQTSMYLCASSPRVSYEQYFGPGTRLTVT.

The rearrangement links TRBV13 to TRBJ2-7; D is unclear. Germline V lookup: CDR1 PRHDT, CDR2 FYEKMQ (reference sequence). With 5 bases removed from V and 2 bases from J, the gap between germline ends came to 10 bases. CDR3 length: 13 residues. The CDR3 loop is CASSEPRTYEQYF. The CDR3, as DNA: TGTGCCAGCAGCGAACCTCGGACCTACGAGCAGTACTTC. Filled out from reference TRBV13 and TRBJ2-7, the complete variable domain reads AAGVIQSPRHLIKEKRETATLKCYPIPRHDTVYWYQQGPGQDPQFLISFYEKMQSDKGSIPDRFSAQQFSDYHSELNMSSLELGDSALYFCASSEPRTYEQYFGPGTRLTVT.

This clonotype has at least ten counts. This chain connects TRBV7-2 to TRBJ2-7; 9 bases match TRBD2. The ends lost 7 bases at V and 0 bases at J; junction bases unmatched: 4. The CDR3 totals 14 residues. The germline gives CDR1 SGHTA, CDR2 FQGNSA. DNA for the CDR3: TGTGCCAGCACTCAGCGGGAGGACTCCTACGAGCAGTACTTC. Translated: CASTQREDSYEQYF. The full variable domain, in which reference TRBV7-2 and TRBJ2-7 provide the parts outside the CDR3, is GAGVSQSPSNKVTEKGKDVELRCDPISGHTALYWYRQSLGQGLEFLIYFQGNSAPDKSGLPSDRFSAERTGGSVSTLTIQRTQQEDSAVYLCASTQREDSYEQYFGPGTRLTVT.

The table lists this clonotype with many counts. The chain uses TRBV12-3 or TRBV12-4 and TRBJ1-5, with 7 bases aligning to TRBD1. The CDR3 is 13 amino acids. The junction had 2 bases not matched to a gene; V was cut back by 5 bases and J by 4 bases. The CDR3 bases are TGTGCCAGCAGTGGACAGGTTAATCAGCCCCAGCATTTT. Its translation is CASSGQVNQPQHF.

This clonotype was counted ten times or more. The genes are TRBV28 and TRBJ2-7, with TRBD1 as a possible D gene (6 bases). The CDR3 loop spans 12 amino acids. The germline gives CDR1 MDHEN, CDR2 SYDVKM. Between the trimmed V and J ends, which lost 7 bases and 3 bases, there was a span of 10 bases. The CDR3 DNA follows: TGTGCCAGCAAGACAGGATACTACGAGCAGTACTTC. It encodes CASKTGYYEQYF.

In its sample, this clonotype was seen many times. This rearrangement joins TRBV5-1 to TRBJ2-1; the D call may be TRBD1 or TRBD2 (5 bases each). Per the germline V gene, CDR1 is SGHRS and CDR2 is YFSETQ. This CDR3 is 16 amino acids long. V was pared by 3 bases and J by 0 bases, with 13 bases between. CDR3 sequence (DNA): TGCGCCAGCAGCTCATTCTGGGGGAGCTCCTACAATGAGCAGTTCTTC. As protein: CASSSFWGSSYNEQFF.